The 14 T cell receptor beta chains reported below all come from one sample, sequenced in a study of cytomegalovirus exposure and HLA in healthy donors. The PCR had 60 Vbeta and 13 Jbeta primers. Data came from immunoSEQ multiplex PCR; TCRdb stores just in-frame clones and leaves some out. The data show some 150,000 clones, with 60% to 85% seen just once and 3% to 4% held by the top ten. The sample taken for sequencing was PBMCs. The source is a woman in her thirties or forties in good health and CMV-seronegative.

This clone has only one observation. The chain links TRBV19 to TRBJ1-5; D is perhaps TRBD1 (5 bases). CDR3 length: 16 amino acids. V was clipped by 4 bases and J by 7 bases, with 20 bases between them. Germline V gene data show CDR1 as LNHDA and CDR2 as SQIVND (reference sequence). The CDR3: CASSSILGGARQPQHF. CDR3 nucleotides: TGTGCCAGTAGTAGTATATTGGGAGGGGCGCGACAGCCCCAGCATTTT.

This clone was observed once. The chain is built from TRBV9 and TRBJ1-1; weak D call: TRBD1 (5 bases). CDR1 is SGDLS and CDR2 is YYNGEE in the germline V gene. This CDR3 has 16 amino acids. Trimming pared 4 bases from V and 5 bases from J, leaving 21 bases between. CDR3 coding DNA: TGTGCCAGCAGCCCAGACCTATCGGGGGGTCGGACTGAAGCTTTCTTT. Amino acids: CASSPDLSGGRTEAFF.

The V call is TRBV7-6, the J call TRBJ2-7; weak D call: TRBD2 (6 bases). Between the trimmed V and J ends, which lost 3 bases and 5 bases, there was a span of 11 bases. The germline V gene encodes CDR1 SGHVS and CDR2 FNYEAQ. This CDR3 is 13 amino acids long. CDR3 amino acids: CASSLGGGDEQYF. The CDR3 DNA is TGTGCCAGCAGCTTGGGGGGAGGCGACGAGCAGTACTTC.

The V and J genes are TRBV6-1 and TRBJ1-5, with 11 positions matching TRBD1. The length of the CDR3 is 15 residues. Germline-derived CDR1 and CDR2 are MNHNS and SASEGT. With V trimmed by 1 base and J by 7 bases, 3 bases remained unmatched. Written as DNA, the CDR3 is TGTGCCAGCAGTGAAGGGACAGGGGGCCAACAGCCCCAGCATTTT. The encoded protein is CASSEGTGGQQPQHF.

V and J are TRBV6-6 and TRBJ1-2; D gene ambiguous. Germline V gene lookup returns CDR1 MNHNY and CDR2 SVGAGI (reference sequence). V was trimmed by 6 bases and J by 0 bases, leaving 5 bases between them. This CDR3 is built from 12 residues. The CDR3 sequence is CASSSPNYGYTF. In DNA, the CDR3 is TGTGCCAGCAGCTCCCCTAACTATGGCTACACCTTC.

The rearrangement links TRBV4-1 to TRBJ1-2, with 9 bases identical to TRBD1. The length of the CDR3 is 14 residues. Germline CDR1 and CDR2: MGHRA and YSYEKL. J was trimmed by 12 bases and V by 4 bases; bases with no gene match: 12. CDR3 sequence (DNA): TGCGCCAGCAGCCCCCCCGGGGAACAGGGGGCCAACACCTTC. This translates into CASSPPGEQGANTF.

This rearrangement joins TRBV6-5 to TRBJ1-2; maybe TRBD1 (6 bases). CDR3 length equals 14 residues. Germline V CDR1 and CDR2: MNHEY, SVGAGI. Between the trimmed V and J ends, which lost 2 bases and 3 bases, there was a span of 10 bases. The CDR3 DNA reads as TGTGCCAGCAGTTACGCCAGGGGAGACTATGGCTACACCTTC. Amino acid sequence: CASSYARGDYGYTF.

The chain carries TRBV5-1 and TRBJ2-7; 9 bases are a match to TRBD2. Unmatched junction bases numbered 17, after V lost 4 bases and J lost 9 bases. The CDR3 covers 16 residues. From germline, CDR1 is SGHRS and CDR2 YFSETQ. This CDR3 reads CASSPEVLAGVEGQYF. The CDR3 bases are TGCGCCAGCAGCCCGGAGGTATTAGCGGGAGTAGAGGGGCAGTACTTC.

The rearrangement joins TRBV10-3 to TRBJ2-1, with TRBD2 identical over 12 bases. Trimming at V came to 6 bases and at J to 4 bases, leaving 7 bases not matched to a gene. Germline CDR1 is ENHRY and CDR2 is SYGVKD. This CDR3 has 16 amino acids. CDR3 in DNA: TGTGCCATCAGGGCCTCGACTAGCGGGGGTTACAATGAGCAGTTCTTC. Amino acids: CAIRASTSGGYNEQFF.

This clone showed up just once. This chain connects TRBV7-2 to TRBJ2-5; TRBD1 aligns across 11 bases. The CDR3 covers 16 residues. Germline V gene lookup returns CDR1 SGHTA and CDR2 FQGNSA. V lost 3 bases, J lost 2 bases, and 5 bases stayed unmatched. CDR3 residues: CASSLGTGGSQETQYF. The CDR3 region has the DNA TGTGCCAGCAGCTTGGGGACAGGGGGATCACAAGAGACCCAGTACTTC.

The rearrangement uses TRBV2 and TRBJ1-5; the match to TRBD1 covers 10 bases. The CDR3 is made up of 15 amino acids. Germline V gene data show CDR1 as SNHLY and CDR2 as FYNNEI. The V gene end was trimmed by 6 bases and the J gene end by 4 bases; junction bases not matched to a gene: 6. CDR3 DNA: TGTGCCAGCAGCACAGGACAGGGGGGGAATCAGCCCCAGCATTTT. It specifies CASSTGQGGNQPQHF.

The chain combines TRBV11-1 with TRBJ2-7; 8 nucleotides line up with TRBD2. The V and J ends lost 5 bases and 0 bases, in that order; junction bases with no gene match: 9. The CDR3 runs 16 residues. The germline V gene encodes CDR1 SGHAT and CDR2 FQDESV (reference sequence). The CDR3 DNA reads TGTGCCAGCAGCCTCCAAATAGCGGGAAGCTCCTACGAGCAGTACTTC. This translates into CASSLQIAGSSYEQYF.

CDR3 protein: CASSFNPLYGYTF. The CDR3 DNA reads as TGTGCCAGCAGTTTTAATCCTCTCTATGGCTACACCTTC. The chain uses TRBV27 and TRBJ1-2; D not certain. This CDR3 comprises 13 residues. The V gene's germline CDR1 is MNHEY and CDR2 SMNVEV (reference sequence). V gave up 3 bases and J gave up 4 bases, with 9 bases separating them.

The chain has TRBV10-3 and TRBJ2-3; 10 bases agree with TRBD2. The CDR3 has 18 amino acids. With 0 bases clipped from V and 2 bases from J, the junction kept 8 bases outside the gene matches. Germline assignment: CDR1 ENHRY and CDR2 SYGVKD. This CDR3 reads CAISESGGTSGNTDTQYF. DNA for the CDR3: TGTGCCATCAGTGAGTCGGGAGGTACTAGCGGGAACACAGATACGCAGTATTTT.